What follows are 27 T cell receptor beta chains derived from one specimen sequenced in a study of Ad26.COV2.S vaccination and SARS-CoV-2 variants. The treatment here: 19 received Ad26.COV2.S at low or high dose, single or two shots; several received placebo; per-sample allocation not given. Sampling was done on day 63 after the first vaccine or placebo injection. The table came from immunoSEQ multiplex PCR; TCRdb's copy has only in-frame clones and leaves some out. The sample contains about 370,000 clones, approximately 91% of which appear only once. The specimen was peripheral blood, collected in a trial of Ad26.COV2.S vaccine versus placebo. All receptors derive from a person between 18 and 60 years old who received the Ad26.COV2.S COVID-19 vaccine or a placebo.

This clone was observed a handful of times. The V and J genes are TRBV6-1 and TRBJ1-2; TRBD1 agrees at 12 bases. The ends lost 2 bases at V and 4 bases at J; junction bases unmatched: 2. Germline assignment: CDR1 MNHNS and CDR2 SASEGT. This CDR3 comprises 15 residues. As DNA, the CDR3 is TGTGCCAGCAGTGAACCGGGACAGGGGGCCTATGGCTACACCTTC. Translating gives CASSEPGQGAYGYTF.

The chain uses TRBV2 and TRBJ2-3; 7 positions match TRBD1. V lost 7 bases and J lost 1; bases outside the gene matches: 17. This CDR3 comprises 18 residues. Germline V gives CDR1 SNHLY, CDR2 FYNNEI. As DNA, the CDR3 is TGTGCCAGCAACGTCCCGGGACAGTGGTCCGGGGGCACAGATACGCAGTATTTT. Translated, it gives CASNVPGQWSGGTDTQYF.

The chain couples TRBV27 to TRBJ2-1, with D possibly TRBD2 on 5 matching bases. Germline-derived CDR1 and CDR2 are MNHEY and SMNVEV (reference sequence). Between the trimmed V and J ends, which lost 6 bases and 4 bases, there was a span of 22 bases. This CDR3 is built from 17 residues. The CDR3 coding sequence is TGTGCCAGCAGCCCCATGTTCCTAGGTCGGGAATACAATGAGCAGTTCTTC. The encoded protein is CASSPMFLGREYNEQFF.

The chain employs TRBV2 and TRBJ1-2, with D possibly being TRBD1 (5 bases). The CDR3 has 14 amino acids. Germline V gene lookup returns CDR1 SNHLY and CDR2 FYNNEI. Trimming stripped 3 bases from V and 0 bases from J, with 8 bases between. The CDR3 here is CASSDDSSNYGYTF. For the CDR3, the DNA is TGTGCCAGCAGTGATGACAGCTCTAACTATGGCTACACCTTC.

The rearrangement joins TRBV6-6 to TRBJ2-1; D is possibly TRBD1 (6 bases). From germline, CDR1 is MNHNY and CDR2 SVGAGI (reference sequence). V was cut by 2 bases and J by 4 bases, with 12 bases left in between. The CDR3 runs 15 residues. CDR3 coding DNA: TGTGCCAGCAGTTACGGCGACAGGCCGTACAATGAGCAGTTCTTC. This sequence encodes CASSYGDRPYNEQFF.

The chain joins TRBV29-1 to TRBJ1-2, with D perhaps matching TRBD1 (5 bases). This CDR3 has 13 residues. V lost 4 bases, J lost 3 bases, and 12 bases lay in between. CDR1 and CDR2 (germline): SQVTM, ANQGSEA. CDR3 region: CSVAEGRDYGYTF. CDR3 sequence (DNA): TGCAGCGTTGCTGAGGGGCGCGACTATGGCTACACCTTC. Variable domain in full (rest from reference TRBV29-1 and TRBJ1-2): SAVISQKPSRDICQRGTSLTIQCQVDSQVTMMFWYRQQPGQSLTLIATANQGSEATYESGFVIDKFPISRPNLTFSTLTVSNMSPEDSSIYLCSVAEGRDYGYTFGSGTRLTVV.

The rearrangement links TRBV25-1 to TRBJ1-4, with D possibly matching TRBD1 (5 bases). CDR3 length equals 13 residues. CDR1 is MGHDK and CDR2 is SYGVNS in the germline V gene. The V end lost 6 bases, the J end lost 6 bases, and 11 bases lay between the germline ends. The CDR3 bases are TGTGCCAGCAGACCGGGGGGAGATGAAAAACTGTTTTTT. As protein: CASRPGGDEKLFF.

The DNA for the CDR3 is TGTGCCAGTAGTATGGACACGGTCGGGGGCTACACCTTC. Its translation is CASSMDTVGGYTF. The V gene is TRBV19, the J gene TRBJ1-2, with a possible D match to TRBD1 (5 bases). V lost 3 bases and J lost 8, with 13 bases in between. CDR3 length equals 13 residues. Germline V lookup: CDR1 LNHDA, CDR2 SQIVND (reference sequence).

This chain connects TRBV6-5 to TRBJ1-1; 7 nucleotides agree with TRBD1. The CDR3 has 13 residues. The V segment lost 6 bases and the J segment 8 bases; nucleotides outside the gene matches: 9. The germline V gene encodes CDR1 MNHEY and CDR2 SVGAGI. The CDR3 sequence: CASSQGGYGEAFF. The CDR3 DNA sequence: TGTGCCAGCAGCCAGGGGGGTTACGGCGAAGCTTTCTTT.

This chain links TRBV6-5 with TRBJ1-5; D uncertain. The CDR3 loop spans 15 amino acids. Trimming took off 2 bases at V and 1 base at J, with 9 bases between the two ends. The germline V gene encodes CDR1 MNHEY and CDR2 SVGAGI. CDR3 amino acids: CASSYIQESNQPQHF. The CDR3 bases are TGTGCCAGCAGTTACATTCAGGAGAGCAATCAGCCCCAGCATTTT.

The chain links TRBV3-1 (or the pseudogene TRBV3-2) to TRBJ2-2; D may be TRBD1 or TRBD2 (5 bases each). With 8 bases removed from V and 4 bases from J, the gap between germline ends came to 20 bases. Germline CDR1 is LGHDT and CDR2 is YNNKEL (reference sequence). The CDR3 loop spans 16 amino acids. The CDR3 loop reads CASGLTRGRGTGELFF. In DNA form, the CDR3 reads TGTGCCAGCGGCCTAACTAGGGGCCGGGGCACCGGGGAGCTGTTTTTT.

In this sample, this clone turned up once. The chain carries TRBV7-2 and TRBJ2-3; 11 positions match TRBD2. CDR1 is SGHTA and CDR2 is FQGNSA in the germline V gene. The CDR3 runs to 15 residues. Trimming removed 3 bases from V and 5 bases from J; junction bases left unmatched: 4. In DNA, the CDR3 is TGTGCCAGCAGCTTTAGCGGGGGGGCCCTAGATACGCAGTATTTT. Translation: CASSFSGGALDTQYF. Looking up the rest from reference TRBV7-2 and TRBJ2-3 gives the full variable domain: GAGVSQSPSNKVTEKGKDVELRCDPISGHTALYWYRQSLGQGLEFLIYFQGNSAPDKSGLPSDRFSAERTGGSVSTLTIQRTQQEDSAVYLCASSFSGGALDTQYFGPGTRLTVL.

The chain is built from TRBV4-1 and TRBJ2-7; 8 bases match TRBD1. Per germline, CDR1 MGHRA and CDR2 YSYEKL. This CDR3 has 15 residues. With 4 bases clipped from V and 7 bases from J, the junction kept 12 bases outside the gene matches. CDR3 sequence: CASSREGQAMGEQYF. The DNA of the CDR3 is TGCGCCAGCAGCCGAGAGGGACAGGCGATGGGGGAGCAGTACTTC.

The gene calls are TRBV11-2 and TRBJ1-1, with TRBD1 matching over 7 bases. This CDR3 spans 15 amino acids. V was pared by 5 bases and J by 2 bases, with 8 bases of the junction left unmatched. Germline-derived CDR1 and CDR2 are SGHAT and FQNNGV. The CDR3 spells CASSRLGQTNTEAFF. As DNA, the CDR3 is TGTGCCAGCAGCCGATTGGGACAGACTAACACTGAAGCTTTCTTT. The full variable domain, completed using reference TRBV11-2 and TRBJ1-1, is EAGVAQSPRYKIIEKRQSVAFWCNPISGHATLYWYQQILGQGPKLLIQFQNNGVVDDSQLPKDRFSAERLKGVDSTLKIQPAKLEDSAVYLCASSRLGQTNTEAFFGQGTRLTVV.

The chain recombines TRBV19 with TRBJ2-1, with 8 bases matching TRBD2. Looked up from germline, CDR1 is LNHDA and CDR2 is SQIVND (reference sequence). V gave up 6 bases and J gave up 9 bases; unmatched junction bases: 4. The CDR3 runs to 12 residues. CDR3 loop: CASSGGAGEQFF. The CDR3 DNA reads TGTGCCAGTAGCGGGGGGGCGGGTGAGCAGTTCTTC.

As concerns this clone: The DNA is omitted, as the CDR3 cannot be located on it reliably, and the CDR3 follows TCRdb's listing. The V gene is TRBV21-1, the J gene TRBJ1-3. TRBV21-1 is annotated as a pseudogene. The CDR3 length equals 13 residues, ends included. The CDR3 loop is CASRKYDCNTIYF.

The CDR3 loop is CASSYSTSGTGHEQYF. CDR3 in DNA: TGTGCCAGCAGTTACTCTACGTCCGGGACAGGGCACGAGCAGTACTTC. This chain links TRBV6-5 with TRBJ2-7; TRBD1 aligns across 9 bases. Germline trimming cut 0 bases from V and 5 bases from J; bases unmatched to any gene: 8. Germline V gene sequence: CDR1 MNHEY, CDR2 SVGAGI. CDR3 length equals 16 residues.

V and J are TRBV7-9 and TRBJ1-6; tentatively, D is TRBD1 (5 bases). Per germline, CDR1 SEHNR and CDR2 FQNEAQ (reference sequence). The CDR3 has 18 amino acids. The ends were cut back, 0 bases at V and 11 bases at J, with 23 bases in the middle. This CDR3 reads CASSLARGDPGLSPPLHF. CDR3 nucleotides: TGTGCCAGCAGCTTAGCGCGGGGGGACCCTGGATTGAGTCCACCCCTCCACTTT.

J is TRBJ2-7 and V is TRBV7-2, with D unresolved. This CDR3 has 11 amino acids. The germline V gene has CDR1 SGHTA and CDR2 FQGNSA. V was clipped by 5 bases and J by 7 bases, with 9 bases between them. CDR3 region: CASSLFREQYF. The CDR3 DNA sequence: TGTGCCAGCAGCCTATTTAGGGAGCAGTACTTC.

This rearrangement joins TRBV11-2 to TRBJ1-1, with D perhaps TRBD1 (6 bases). V lost 2 bases to trimming and J lost 1 base, with 11 bases between them. This CDR3 is 15 amino acids long. Germline V lookup: CDR1 SGHAT, CDR2 FQNNGV. CDR3: CASSLSSTGNTEAFF. The CDR3 DNA reads as TGTGCCAGCAGCTTATCTTCGACAGGGAACACTGAAGCTTTCTTT.

The chain recombines TRBV6-2 or TRBV6-3 with TRBJ2-5; 10 bases align to TRBD1. Trimming removed 3 bases from V and 5 bases from J; junction bases left unmatched: 9. The germline V gene has CDR1 MNHEY and CDR2 SVGEGT. This CDR3 is 16 amino acids long. The CDR3: CASSYLPGQGRETQYF. The CDR3 nucleotides read TGTGCCAGCAGTTATTTACCGGGACAGGGGAGGGAGACCCAGTACTTC.

The chain couples TRBV28 to TRBJ1-1; the D is unclear. The CDR3 has 11 residues. V was trimmed by 7 bases and J by 0 bases, leaving 3 bases between them. Looked up from germline, CDR1 is MDHEN and CDR2 is SYDVKM. CDR3 protein: CASKLNTEAFF. CDR3 bases: TGTGCCAGCAAGTTGAACACTGAAGCTTTCTTT.

The chain joins TRBV19 to TRBJ2-6, with 8 positions matching TRBD2. The V segment lost 5 bases and the J segment 1 base; nucleotides outside the gene matches: 4. Germline V gene lookup returns CDR1 LNHDA and CDR2 SQIVND (reference sequence). The CDR3 consists of 16 residues. The CDR3 bases are TGTGCCAGTAGTTCCCCGGGGGGGTCTGGGGCCAACGTCCTGACTTTC. Residues: CASSSPGGSGANVLTF.

V gene TRBV15 combines with J gene TRBJ2-5, with 8 bases that match TRBD1. Germline V gives CDR1 LNHNV, CDR2 YYDKDF (reference sequence). The CDR3 is made up of 15 amino acids. J was trimmed by 2 bases and V by 0 bases; bases with no gene match: 2. The CDR3 loop is CATSRDRGHQETQYF. In DNA form, the CDR3 reads TGTGCCACCAGCAGAGACAGGGGGCATCAAGAGACCCAGTACTTC.

The V call is TRBV11-1, the J call TRBJ2-1, with D perhaps matching TRBD2 (6 bases). The V gene's germline CDR1 is SGHAT and CDR2 FQDESV (reference sequence). Trimming pared 10 bases from V and 7 bases from J, leaving 17 bases between. CDR3 length equals 13 residues. Here the CDR3 reads CATSGVPGNEQFF. In DNA form, the CDR3 reads TGTGCCACCTCGGGGGTTCCGGGGAATGAGCAGTTCTTC.

This clone was detected a few times. The V and J genes are TRBV19 and TRBJ1-1; weak D call: TRBD1 (5 bases). CDR1 is LNHDA and CDR2 is SQIVND in the germline V gene (reference sequence). V dropped 3 bases and J dropped 6 bases, with 11 bases sitting between them. The CDR3 extends over 13 amino acids. The CDR3 region has the DNA TGTGCCAGTAGTATCAGCAGGGAGGCTGAAGCTTTCTTT. It yields the protein CASSISREAEAFF. The full variable domain, with the rest looked up from reference TRBV19 and TRBJ1-1, is DGGITQSPKYLFRKEGQNVTLSCEQNLNHDAMYWYRQDPGQGLRLIYYSQIVNDFQKGDIAEGYSVSREKKESFPLTVTSAQKNPTAFYLCASSISREAEAFFGQGTRLTVV.

J is TRBJ2-1 and V is TRBV12-3 or TRBV12-4; the D is unclear. The CDR3 has 11 residues. The V gene lost 5 bases and the J gene lost 13 bases, with 12 bases spanning the gap. CDR3 bases: TGTGCCAGCAGTCTACGAGATTCCCAGTTCTTC. Amino acid sequence: CASSLRDSQFF.